The 23 T cell receptor beta chains below come from one sample, sequenced in a study of immune heterogeneity within non-small cell lung tumors. For the TCR beta CDR3, multiplex PCR with 32 V and 13 J primers performed the amplification. TCRdb redid the calling of the multiplex PCR reads with MiXCR, one entry per CDR3 protein. The sample gives roughly 12,000 distinct CDR3 sequences, around a fifth of which show up once; 4.6% is in the top ten. Bulk tumor genomic DNA served as template, at roughly 600 ng per sample. Every primary tumor yielded several biopsies, spaced far apart, that were taken during surgery. Enrolled patients presented with newly diagnosed, previously untreated non-small cell lung cancer and underwent curative surgery. What was sequenced was lung tumor tissue. The receptors stem from a man in his 60s with non-small cell lung cancer.

As to this clonotype: A much larger clone is a single base away; this may be a read error. The chain combines TRBV24-1 with TRBJ2-7; 8 bases align to TRBD2. The CDR3 has 15 residues. Germline CDR1 reads KGHDR; CDR2 reads SFDVKD. CDR3 sequence: CATGDFFSGAYEQYF. For the CDR3, the DNA is TGTGCCACCGGTGATTTCTTTAGCGGGGCATACGAGCAGTACTTC.

In its sample, this clonotype is medium-sized. The rearrangement links TRBV20-1 to TRBJ1-2; a possible D gene is TRBD1 (5 bases). V was shortened by 4 bases and J by 3 bases, with 6 bases between the two germline ends. From germline, CDR1 is DFQATT and CDR2 SNEGSKA (reference sequence). CDR3 length equals 11 residues. The chain's CDR3 is CSAKQDYGYTF. CDR3 DNA sequence: TGCAGTGCTAAACAGGACTATGGCTACACCTTC.

By share, this clonotype ranks as medium-sized. The chain has TRBV19 and TRBJ1-1; D not certain. Germline values: CDR1 LNHDA, CDR2 SQIVND (reference sequence). V gave up 6 bases and J gave up 6 bases, with 14 bases separating them. The CDR3 has 13 residues. The CDR3 DNA sequence: TGTGCCAGTAGCATCGGGGATGGGTCTGAAGCTTTCTTT. This codes for CASSIGDGSEAFF.

The sample holds a few counts of this clonotype. The chain employs TRBV5-1 and TRBJ2-1, with a possible D match to TRBD1 (6 bases). V gave up 0 bases and J gave up 0 bases, with 10 bases separating them. CDR3 size: 16 residues. Looked up from germline, CDR1 is SGHRS and CDR2 is YFSETQ. In DNA form, the CDR3 reads TGCGCCAGCAGCTTGGGGACAGCCAGCTCCTACAATGAGCAGTTCTTC. Amino acids: CASSLGTASSYNEQFF.

This clonotype was counted once. The rearrangement links TRBV5-6 to TRBJ1-1, with D hard to call. The CDR3 runs 15 residues. Per germline, CDR1 SGHDT and CDR2 YYEEEE. V gave up 0 bases and J gave up 0 bases, with 9 bases separating them. The CDR3 loop reads CASSLDPNMNTEAFF. The DNA of the CDR3 is TGTGCCAGCAGCTTGGATCCAAACATGAACACTGAAGCTTTCTTT.

Comments on this clonotype: Since a much larger clone is just one base distant, this may be a read error. The rearrangement uses TRBV6-1 and TRBJ2-2; 8 nucleotides match TRBD2. There are 18 residues in the CDR3. The junction had 15 bases not matched to a gene; V was cut back by 6 bases and J by 3 bases. Looked up from germline, CDR1 is MNHNS and CDR2 is SASEGT. In DNA, the CDR3 is TGTGCCAGCAGCCGCGGGACTAGAGGGAGGGCCTACACCGGGGAGCTGTTTTTT. Residues: CASSRGTRGRAYTGELFF.

A note on this clonotype: This could be a read error, since a much larger clone is one nucleotide away. The chain recombines TRBV5-1 with TRBJ2-7, with D possibly being TRBD2 (6 bases). CDR1 and CDR2 (germline): SGHRS, YFSETQ. The CDR3 totals 14 residues. The CDR3 region is CASSLVGDSYEHYF. DNA of the CDR3: TGCGCCAGCAGCTTGGTCGGGGACTCCTACGAGCATTACTTC.

In its sample, this clonotype ranks as medium-sized (0.01 to 0.1%). The CDR3 DNA reads as TGTGCCAGTAGTCCGCGACGGACTAGCTTCCCCTACGAGCAGTACTTC. It codes for CASSPRRTSFPYEQYF. The rearrangement joins TRBV19 to TRBJ2-7; 8 nucleotides align to TRBD2. Germline V CDR1 and CDR2: LNHDA, SQIVND (reference sequence). V dropped 5 bases and J dropped 2; count of bases not matched to a gene: 11. The CDR3 extends over 16 amino acids.

This clonotype was picked up a small number of times. The J gene is TRBJ2-5, the V gene TRBV9; D is unclear. CDR3 length equals 15 residues. CDR1 SGDLS and CDR2 YYNGEE come from the germline V gene. V shed 0 bases and J shed 0 bases, with 9 bases lying between them. The CDR3 DNA reads as TGTGCCAGCAGCGTAGAGCTGGGCAACCAAGAGACCCAGTACTTC. Its protein product is CASSVELGNQETQYF.

A word on this clonotype: Compared with germline, one end of the junction differs, possibly owing to a read error. The chain links TRBV2 to TRBJ2-5; D remains ambiguous. This CDR3 is built from 11 residues. Germline CDR1 and CDR2: SNHLY and FYNNEI. The CDR3 is CASSELLASGF. The CDR3, as DNA: TGTGCCAGCAGTGAGCTTCTCGCTAGTGGTTTC.

As to this clonotype: A much larger clone sits a single nucleotide away, making a read error possible. The rearrangement joins TRBV25-1 to TRBJ1-1; TRBD1 might be the D (6 bases). Germline V gene sequence: CDR1 MGHDK, CDR2 SYGVNS. The CDR3 has 16 residues. The CDR3 region has the DNA TGTGACAGCAGTGAATGGGGGCGAGGGACGTACACTGAAGCTTTCTTT. Translation gives CDSSEWGRGTYTEAFF.

In its sample, this clonotype is medium-sized. The gene calls are TRBV2 and TRBJ1-5; 8 bases agree with TRBD1. After removal of 9 bases from V and 0 bases from J, the junction contained 4 bases not matched to a gene. Germline values: CDR1 SNHLY, CDR2 FYNNEI. The CDR3 sequence is 14 residues long. CDR3 coding DNA: TGTGCCAGTCGACAGGGGTCTAGCAATCAGCCCCAGCATTTT. Its protein is CASRQGSSNQPQHF.

This clonotype was counted once. This chain connects TRBV18 to TRBJ1-1; possibly TRBD1 for D (6 bases). Germline CDR1 is KGHSH and CDR2 is LQKENI. CDR3 length: 12 amino acids. Trimming cost V 3 bases and J 8 bases, with 10 bases left between them. The CDR3 nucleotides are TGTGCCAGCTCACCTTTACAGGGAGAAGCTTTCTTT. Translated: CASSPLQGEAFF.

As for this clonotype: A single base separates this from a much larger clone, so it may be a read error. Written as DNA, the CDR3 is TGTGCCAGCACCCCGGGACAGGGGCGCTACGATCAGTACTTC. Residues: CASTPGQGRYDQYF. J is TRBJ2-7 and V is TRBV2; TRBD1 agrees at 10 bases. Looked up from germline, CDR1 is SNHLY and CDR2 is FYNNEI. The CDR3 contains 14 residues.

This clonotype was found once. V usage is TRBV2 and J usage is TRBJ2-1, with 7 nucleotides matching TRBD2. Per the germline V gene, CDR1 is SNHLY and CDR2 is FYNNEI. V gave up 0 bases and J gave up 10 bases; unmatched junction bases: 6. The CDR3 is 14 residues long. The CDR3 region is CASSEAGAGAEQFF. The CDR3 region has the DNA TGTGCCAGCAGTGAAGCTGGGGCGGGAGCCGAGCAGTTCTTC.

The J gene is TRBJ2-1, the V gene TRBV5-8, with no clear D. Germline CDR1 and CDR2: SGHTS and YDEGEE. The CDR3 runs to 14 residues. V shed 4 bases and J shed 8 bases, with 16 bases lying between them. DNA for the CDR3: TGTGCCAGCAGCCCCCGAGTTTTAGGATATGAGCAGTTCTTC. Amino acids: CASSPRVLGYEQFF.

In its sample, this clonotype was seen a few times. J is TRBJ2-1 and V is TRBV7-3; D ambiguous. Germline V gives CDR1 SGHTA, CDR2 FQGTGA. The V gene lost 2 bases and the J gene lost 6 bases, with 14 bases spanning the gap. The CDR3 runs 15 residues. The CDR3 sequence: CASSLFGGEINEQFF. CDR3 DNA: TGTGCCAGCAGCTTATTCGGCGGAGAGATCAATGAGCAGTTCTTC.

Regarding this clonotype: It may be a read error: a sequence one base away is much more abundant. The chain combines TRBV28 with TRBJ2-7, with TRBD1 as a possible D gene (7 bases). The CDR3 is 12 residues long. Trimming took 6 bases from V and 7 from J, leaving 13 bases between them. The germline V gene encodes CDR1 MDHEN and CDR2 SYDVKM. The CDR3 region is CASRRTGGEQYF. The CDR3 DNA reads as TGTGCCAGCAGACGGACAGGAGGGGAGCAGTACTTC.

Of note for this clonotype: This may come from a read error, since a much larger clone is one base off. This rearrangement joins TRBV4-2 to TRBJ2-7, with 9 bases that match TRBD2. Germline lookup yields CDR1 LGHNA and CDR2 YNFKEQ. CDR3 length: 16 amino acids. The CDR3 DNA is TGTGCCAGCAGCCAAAGTCTAGCGGGACCATCCTACGATCAGTACTTC. Translated: CASSQSLAGPSYDQYF.

This chain uses TRBV3-1 with TRBJ1-4; 10 positions match TRBD1. The CDR3 extends over 18 amino acids. With V trimmed by 1 base and J by 5 bases, 10 bases remained unmatched. Germline V gene data show CDR1 as LGHDT and CDR2 as YNNKEL (reference sequence). The CDR3 region has the DNA TGTGCCAGCAGCCAAGTAAGGGACAGGGGACTTTCAAATGAAAAACTGTTTTTT. Residues: CASSQVRDRGLSNEKLFF.

This sequence joins TRBV7-3 and TRBJ2-2, with 12 bases fitting TRBD2. With 5 bases clipped from V and 2 bases from J, the junction kept 6 bases outside the gene matches. Germline assignment: CDR1 SGHTA and CDR2 FQGTGA. The CDR3 has 17 amino acids. CDR3: CASSLGTSGPNTGELFF. The CDR3 coding sequence is TGTGCCAGCAGCCTGGGGACTAGCGGGCCCAACACCGGGGAGCTGTTTTTT.

A word on this clonotype: A much larger clone differs by one base, so this may be a read error. The chain couples TRBV5-1 to TRBJ1-2; 7 positions match TRBD1. Trimming cost V 2 bases and J 4 bases; bases outside gene matches: 5. The CDR3 is 14 residues long. Germline CDR1 reads SGHRS; CDR2 reads YFSETQ. Written as DNA, the CDR3 is TGCGCCAGCAGCTTTGGGACAGATCTCTATGGCTACACCTTC. It is translated as CASSFGTDLYGYTF.

This clonotype was observed a handful of times. The rearrangement uses TRBV5-4 and TRBJ2-3; D gene uncertain. V gave up 0 bases and J gave up 6 bases, with 8 bases separating them. This CDR3 has 13 residues. The germline CDR1 and CDR2 sequences are SGHNT and YYREEE (reference sequence). The CDR3 region has the DNA TGTGCCAGCAGCTTGGGAGTGCCGGATACGCAGTATTTT. Translating gives CASSLGVPDTQYF.